This T cell receptor beta chain derives from a study of T cell repertoires in cytomegalovirus infection. Notes on the study in general: Public TCR beta family frequency separated CMV-and-HLA carriers, including in an independent cohort.

V gave up 6 bases and J gave up 7 bases; unmatched junction bases: 4. The germline V gene has CDR1 SNHLY and CDR2 FYNNEI. The CDR3 spans 12 residues. TCRdb processed the reads anew with MiXCR; each CDR3 protein has one entry. Among roughly 760,000 distinct CDR3 sequences listed, about 40% were seen once. For this clonotype: Its antigen is unknown.

The TCR comes from a human donor in good health (CMV status not recorded). Some clones in this sample may be carry-over from other donors' samples. The sample consisted of PBMCs. The chain is built from TRBV2 and TRBJ1-2; 8 nucleotides agree with TRBD1. In DNA form, the CDR3 reads TGTGCCAGCAGGGGGGACAGGACTGGCTACACCTTC. Residues: CASRGDRTGYTF.